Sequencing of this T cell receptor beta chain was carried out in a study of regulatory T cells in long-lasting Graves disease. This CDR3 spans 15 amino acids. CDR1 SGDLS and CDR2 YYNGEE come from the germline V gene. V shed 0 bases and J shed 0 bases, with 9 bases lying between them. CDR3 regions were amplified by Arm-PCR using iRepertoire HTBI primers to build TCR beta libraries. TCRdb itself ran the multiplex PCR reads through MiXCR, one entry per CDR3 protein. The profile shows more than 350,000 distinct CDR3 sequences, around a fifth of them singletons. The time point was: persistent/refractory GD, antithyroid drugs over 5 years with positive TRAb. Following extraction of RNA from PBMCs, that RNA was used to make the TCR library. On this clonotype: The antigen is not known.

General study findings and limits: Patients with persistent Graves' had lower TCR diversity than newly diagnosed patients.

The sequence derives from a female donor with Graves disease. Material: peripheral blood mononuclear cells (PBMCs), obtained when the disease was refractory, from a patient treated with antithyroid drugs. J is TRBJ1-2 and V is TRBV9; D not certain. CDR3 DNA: TGTGCCAGCAGCGTAGGGGCAGCAGCTAACTATGGCTACACCTTC. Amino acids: CASSVGAAANYGYTF.